The 32 T cell receptor beta chains in this list originate from one sample, sequenced in a study of blood T cells in healthy people across ages. Sample-barcoded 5' priming and a J-beta primer mix drove a second PCR of roughly 6 to 12 cycles. TCRdb re-analysed the 5' RACE reads in MiXCR, keeping a single row per CDR3 protein. The sample lists approximately 1.5 million distinct CDR3 sequences; 42% were seen once. The specimen sequenced was blood. The receptors stem from a woman in her late teens or twenties in good health.

This clonotype occurred once. The chain has TRBV4-2 and TRBJ2-5; 7 positions match TRBD1. In germline, CDR1 is LGHNA, CDR2 YNFKEQ. The length of the CDR3 is 17 residues. Unmatched junction bases numbered 8, after V lost 0 bases and J lost 1 base. In DNA form, the CDR3 reads TGTGCCAGCAGCCAAGATCCGGCAGGGGGTGTCCAAGAGACCCAGTACTTC. As protein: CASSQDPAGGVQETQYF.

This clonotype was counted a few times. The CDR3 sequence: CASSFGLGRGYGNQPQHF. The CDR3 region has the DNA TGTGCCAGCAGTTTTGGCCTAGGCAGGGGGTATGGCAATCAGCCCCAGCATTTT. The chain combines TRBV12-3 or TRBV12-4 with TRBJ1-5, with 7 bases aligning to TRBD1. The V and J ends lost 3 bases and 2 bases, in that order; junction bases with no gene match: 13. CDR3 length: 18 residues.

This clonotype showed up just a few times. This rearrangement joins TRBV7-2 to TRBJ2-3, with 8 bases aligning to TRBD1. Germline assignment: CDR1 SGHTA and CDR2 FQGNSA. V lost 1 base and J lost 2; bases outside the gene matches: 5. CDR3 length equals 16 residues. The CDR3, as DNA: TGTGCCAGCAGCTTAGAGGGGACAGGAACCACAGATACGCAGTATTTT. Its protein is CASSLEGTGTTDTQYF.

The V and J genes are TRBV4-3 and TRBJ1-2, with 10 bases lining up with TRBD1. Trimming cost V 4 bases and J 5 bases; bases outside gene matches: 7. The CDR3 spans 15 residues. CDR1 is LGHNA and CDR2 is YSLEER in the germline V gene. CDR3 amino acids: CASSRLGTGAYGYTF. DNA for the CDR3: TGCGCCAGCAGCCGGCTCGGGACAGGGGCGTATGGCTACACCTTC.

The chain is built from TRBV6-2 or TRBV6-3 and TRBJ2-4, with TRBD1 identical over 7 bases. The DNA end lines up better with TRBJ2-7; the J call may be wrong. The germline gives CDR1 MNHEY, CDR2 SVGEGT. The CDR3 has 17 amino acids. The DNA for the CDR3 is TGTGCCAGCAGTTACTCGGTTTGGACAGGCCCTACCTACGAGCAGTACTTC. Its translation: CASSYSVWTGPTYEQYF.

This sequence joins TRBV6-2 or TRBV6-3 and TRBJ2-1; maybe TRBD2 (8 bases). The CDR3 spans 17 residues. Trimming cost V 6 bases and J 1 base, with 19 bases left between them. Germline values: CDR1 MNHEY, CDR2 SVGEGT. The CDR3 nucleotides are TGTGCCAGCAGCCCTAGAGGGGGCGGGAGGTCCTACAATGAGCAGTTCTTC. Its protein product is CASSPRGGGRSYNEQFF.

The chain carries TRBV7-9 and TRBJ1-2; no firm D call. The germline V gene has CDR1 SEHNR and CDR2 FQNEAQ (reference sequence). V dropped 2 bases and J dropped 4 bases, with 11 bases sitting between them. The CDR3 consists of 14 residues. CDR3 sequence reads: CASSLPFNPYGYTF. In DNA form, the CDR3 reads TGTGCCAGCAGCTTACCCTTTAACCCCTATGGCTACACCTTC.

In DNA form, the CDR3 reads TGTGCCAGCAGCTTTCGGGGTAAAGGTCAATCCCTCGGCTACACCTTC. It specifies CASSFRGKGQSLGYTF. The chain joins TRBV7-9 to TRBJ1-2; no reliable D call. Trimming cost V 3 bases and J 8 bases, with 22 bases left between them. The CDR3 consists of 16 residues. Germline lookup yields CDR1 SEHNR and CDR2 FQNEAQ (reference sequence). The complete variable domain, with remaining parts taken from reference TRBV7-9 and TRBJ1-2, reads DTGVSQNPRHKITKRGQNVTFRCDPISEHNRLYWYRQTLGQGPEFLTYFQNEAQLEKSRLLSDRFSAERPKGSFSTLEIQRTEQGDSAMYLCASSFRGKGQSLGYTFGSGTRLTVV.

J is TRBJ2-3 and V is TRBV24-1, with TRBD2 identical over 8 bases. Germline CDR1 and CDR2: KGHDR and SFDVKD. The CDR3 has 18 residues. The V and J ends lost 0 bases and 2 bases, in that order; junction bases with no gene match: 9. The CDR3 bases are TGTGCCACCAGTGATTTGTCCGGGAGGGCCGGAAACACAGATACGCAGTATTTT. It translates to CATSDLSGRAGNTDTQYF.

This sequence joins TRBV3-1 and TRBJ2-1, with TRBD1 matching 7 bases. Germline CDR1 reads LGHDT; CDR2 reads YNNKEL (reference sequence). The CDR3 totals 15 residues. Unmatched junction bases numbered 12, after V lost 7 bases and J lost 6 bases. This chain's CDR3 is CASNPPGQTRNEQFF. The DNA for the CDR3 is TGTGCCAGCAACCCTCCGGGACAGACACGCAATGAGCAGTTCTTC.

The V and J genes are TRBV10-3 and TRBJ2-7; 11 bases match TRBD1. V was pared by 4 bases and J by 2 bases, with 4 bases of the junction left unmatched. This CDR3 contains 15 residues. The V gene's germline CDR1 is ENHRY and CDR2 SYGVKD. The DNA of the CDR3 is TGTGCCATCAGTGTAGGGACAGGGGGGGCCTACGAGCAGTACTTC. It specifies CAISVGTGGAYEQYF.

This clonotype was counted between two and nine times. This chain links TRBV4-2 with TRBJ2-3; weak D call: TRBD2 (5 bases). The CDR3 sequence is 15 residues long. Per the germline V gene, CDR1 is LGHNA and CDR2 is YNFKEQ. V was cut by 0 bases and J by 1 base, with 8 bases left in between. The CDR3 DNA reads as TGTGCCAGCAGCCAAGATGGGAGCGGCACAGATACGCAGTATTTT. Translated, it gives CASSQDGSGTDTQYF.

The chain is built from TRBV29-1 and TRBJ2-7, with 7 nucleotides matching TRBD1. J lost 3 bases, V lost 2 bases, and 7 bases had no gene match. The length of the CDR3 is 14 residues. In germline, CDR1 is SQVTM, CDR2 ANQGSEA. The CDR3 spells CSVERRQGNYEQYF. Here the CDR3 DNA reads TGCAGCGTTGAAAGGAGACAGGGTAACTACGAGCAGTACTTC.

The rearrangement joins TRBV6-1 to TRBJ2-2, with no clear D. CDR3 length: 13 residues. The ends were cut back, 9 bases at V and 0 bases at J, with 8 bases in the middle. Per germline, CDR1 MNHNS and CDR2 SASEGT. DNA for the CDR3: TGTGCCAGTAACAGCGCGAACACCGGGGAGCTGTTTTTT. Residues: CASNSANTGELFF.

This clonotype came up a few times. This sequence joins TRBV4-1 and TRBJ1-2, with D hard to call. Germline-derived CDR1 and CDR2 are MGHRA and YSYEKL. This CDR3 is built from 16 residues. V lost 1 base to trimming and J lost 4 bases, with 16 bases between them. This chain's CDR3 is CASSQADMGFTYGYTF. CDR3 DNA sequence: TGCGCCAGCAGCCAAGCCGACATGGGATTTACCTATGGCTACACCTTC.

The J gene is TRBJ2-2, the V gene TRBV6-6; 9 nucleotides align to TRBD2. This CDR3 has 15 amino acids. Germline V CDR1 and CDR2: MNHNY, SVGAGI (reference sequence). V was clipped by 10 bases and J by 0 bases; unmatched bases: 6. The CDR3 spells CAIRSGSSNTGELFF. The CDR3 bases are TGTGCCATCCGTAGCGGGAGCTCGAACACCGGGGAGCTGTTTTTT.

The rearrangement uses TRBV7-2 and TRBJ1-3; a possible D gene is TRBD1 (6 bases). Germline assignment: CDR1 SGHTA and CDR2 FQGNSA. The V end lost 5 bases, the J end lost 1 base, and 12 bases lay between the germline ends. CDR3 length: 15 residues. The CDR3 protein is CASSEPTGSGNTIYF. DNA of the CDR3: TGTGCCAGCAGCGAACCGACAGGATCTGGAAACACCATATATTTT. Together with reference TRBV7-2 and TRBJ1-3, the CDR3 gives the full variable domain: GAGVSQSPSNKVTEKGKDVELRCDPISGHTALYWYRQSLGQGLEFLIYFQGNSAPDKSGLPSDRFSAERTGGSVSTLTIQRTQQEDSAVYLCASSEPTGSGNTIYFGEGSWLTVV.

This clonotype has just a few counts. This sequence joins TRBV15 and TRBJ1-4; D might be TRBD1 (6 bases). This CDR3 spans 14 amino acids. Trimming stripped 7 bases from V and 6 bases from J, with 15 bases between. Germline CDR1 LNHNV, CDR2 YYDKDF (reference sequence). The CDR3 nucleotides are TGTGCCACCACCCCACAGGGATCACATGAAAAACTGTTTTTT. This encodes CATTPQGSHEKLFF.

The chain joins TRBV15 to TRBJ1-5; D possibly corresponds to TRBD1 (6 bases). Germline V lookup: CDR1 LNHNV, CDR2 YYDKDF (reference sequence). V was clipped by 0 bases and J by 1 base, with 13 bases between them. The CDR3 totals 17 residues. The chain's CDR3 is CATSRDLSGASNQPQHF. Here the CDR3 DNA reads TGTGCCACCAGCAGAGATCTATCAGGGGCGAGCAATCAGCCCCAGCATTTT.

This clonotype was counted between two and nine times. The chain joins TRBV6-6 to TRBJ1-2, with 11 positions matching TRBD1. Per germline, CDR1 MNHNY and CDR2 SVGAGI (reference sequence). V was clipped by 6 bases and J by 3 bases; unmatched bases: 3. CDR3 size: 14 residues. CDR3 bases: TGTGCCAGCAGACCGGGACAGGGGGACTATGGCTACACCTTC. Translating it yields CASRPGQGDYGYTF.

This chain connects TRBV20-1 to TRBJ2-1; D possibly matches TRBD1 or TRBD2 (6 bases each). This CDR3 is built from 12 residues. In germline, CDR1 is DFQATT, CDR2 SNEGSKA (reference sequence). Trimming removed 5 bases at V and 6 bases at J, with 11 bases between. CDR3 sequence: CSALEGGNEQFF. DNA for the CDR3: TGCAGTGCTCTGGAGGGGGGCAATGAGCAGTTCTTC.

The V and J genes are TRBV5-1 and TRBJ1-5; D might be TRBD1 (5 bases). This CDR3 spans 13 amino acids. The V gene lost 3 bases and the J gene lost 7 bases, with 11 bases spanning the gap. Looked up from germline, CDR1 is SGHRS and CDR2 is YFSETQ. This CDR3 is CASSWEGSQPQHF. CDR3 bases: TGCGCCAGCAGCTGGGAGGGGTCCCAGCCCCAGCATTTT.

J is TRBJ2-7 and V is TRBV20-1, with TRBD2 identical over 11 bases. V dropped 5 bases and J dropped 5; count of bases not matched to a gene: 8. The CDR3 length is 14 residues. Germline V gene sequence: CDR1 DFQATT, CDR2 SNEGSKA (reference sequence). This chain's CDR3 is CSAGLLAGAHEQYF. The CDR3, as DNA: TGCAGTGCTGGGCTACTAGCGGGAGCCCACGAGCAGTACTTC.

J is TRBJ2-7 and V is TRBV29-1, with D hard to call. Trimming took off 3 bases at V and 3 bases at J, with 12 bases between the two ends. Germline CDR1 is SQVTM and CDR2 is ANQGSEA. The CDR3 sequence is 13 residues long. CDR3 region: CSVEQIDHYEQYF. In DNA, the CDR3 is TGCAGCGTTGAGCAGATTGATCACTACGAGCAGTACTTC.

This clonotype has just a few counts. The chain carries TRBV28 and TRBJ2-3, with a tentative D call TRBD2 (5 bases). The CDR3 spans 17 residues. V was pared by 3 bases and J by 6 bases, with 22 bases between. Germline V gene data show CDR1 as MDHEN and CDR2 as SYDVKM. CDR3 sequence: CASSFTGPGREGDTQYF. The CDR3 nucleotides read TGTGCCAGCAGTTTTACCGGACCGGGAAGAGAAGGGGATACGCAGTATTTT.

Of note for this clonotype: At one boundary the junction diverges from the germline segment, which might be a read error. The V and J genes are TRBV7-2 and TRBJ1-2; D is perhaps TRBD1 (5 bases). Germline lookup yields CDR1 SGHTA and CDR2 FQGNSA. This CDR3 has 14 residues. CDR3 protein: CASSLDRNNYGHTF. The CDR3 DNA reads as TGTGCCAGCAGCTTAGACAGGAATAACTATGGCCACACCTTC.

As for this clonotype: At one end, the junction sequence differs from germline, possibly due to a read error. The rearrangement links TRBV6-2 or TRBV6-3 to TRBJ1-1, with no clear D. Germline CDR1 and CDR2: MNHEY and SVGEGT. The CDR3 runs to 14 residues. In DNA, the CDR3 is TGTGCCAACAGTTACGTCGCTTCGAACACTGAAGCTTTCTTT. This sequence encodes CANSYVASNTEAFF.

A word on this clonotype: One base separates it from a far larger clone, so it is likely a read error. The chain couples TRBV27 to TRBJ2-4; 8 bases line up with TRBD1. The last part of the DNA fits TRBJ2-7 better; the J call may be wrong. In germline, CDR1 is MNHEY, CDR2 SMNVEV (reference sequence). CDR3 length: 13 residues. The DNA of the CDR3 is TGTGCCAGCAGTTCAGGGGGCTCCGACGAGCAGTACTTC. It yields the protein CASSSGGSDEQYF.

This chain joins TRBV6-5 and TRBJ1-2; no definite D call. Trimming cost V 2 bases and J 1 base, with 8 bases left between them. The CDR3 is made up of 14 amino acids. Germline assignment: CDR1 MNHEY and CDR2 SVGAGI. CDR3 DNA sequence: TGTGCCAGCAGTTACGTCAGCCATAACTATGGCTACACCTTC. Translation gives CASSYVSHNYGYTF.

The chain combines TRBV7-9 with TRBJ2-4, with D uncertain. V lost 3 bases, J lost 0 bases, and 9 bases lay in between. CDR1 SEHNR and CDR2 FQNEAQ come from the germline V gene (reference sequence). The CDR3 consists of 15 residues. In DNA form, the CDR3 reads TGTGCCAGCAGCTTTCCCCCCGGAGCCAAAAACATTCAGTACTTC. It translates to CASSFPPGAKNIQYF.

This clonotype occurred once. The chain has TRBV6-6 and TRBJ2-1; D is unclear. V lost 7 bases and J lost 1, with 8 bases in between. The CDR3 is 13 amino acids. Germline assignment: CDR1 MNHNY and CDR2 SVGAGI (reference sequence). CDR3 DNA: TGTGCCAGCATTGAGGAGTCCTACAATGAGCAGTTCTTC. It encodes CASIEESYNEQFF.

The chain joins TRBV4-3 to TRBJ2-5; 7 bases agree with TRBD1. The junction had 6 bases not matched to a gene; V was cut back by 1 base and J by 1 base. CDR1 and CDR2 (germline): LGHNA, YSLEER. The CDR3 loop spans 16 amino acids. CDR3: CASSQGRTGAQETQYF. CDR3 nucleotide sequence: TGCGCCAGCAGCCAAGGTCGGACAGGAGCCCAAGAGACCCAGTACTTC.